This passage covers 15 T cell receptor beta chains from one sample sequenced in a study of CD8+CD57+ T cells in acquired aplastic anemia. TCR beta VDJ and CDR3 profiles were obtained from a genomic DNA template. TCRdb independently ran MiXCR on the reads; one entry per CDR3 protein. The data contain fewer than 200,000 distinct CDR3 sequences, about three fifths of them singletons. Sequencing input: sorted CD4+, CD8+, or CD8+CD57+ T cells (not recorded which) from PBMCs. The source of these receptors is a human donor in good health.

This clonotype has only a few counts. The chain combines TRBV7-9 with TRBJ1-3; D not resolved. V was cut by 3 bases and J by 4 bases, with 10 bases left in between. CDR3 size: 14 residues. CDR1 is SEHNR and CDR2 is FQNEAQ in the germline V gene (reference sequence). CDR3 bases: TGTGCCAGCAGCTTGGGGAACGCCGGAAACACCATATATTTT. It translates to CASSLGNAGNTIYF.

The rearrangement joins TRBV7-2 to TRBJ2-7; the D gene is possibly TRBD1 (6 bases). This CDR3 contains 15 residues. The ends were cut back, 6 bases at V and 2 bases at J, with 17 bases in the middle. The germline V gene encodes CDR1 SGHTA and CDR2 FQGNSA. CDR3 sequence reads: CASSARGGVPYEQYF. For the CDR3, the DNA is TGTGCCAGCAGTGCCAGGGGCGGCGTGCCCTACGAGCAGTACTTC. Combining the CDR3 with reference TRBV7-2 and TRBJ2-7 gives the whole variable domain GAGVSQSPSNKVTEKGKDVELRCDPISGHTALYWYRQSLGQGLEFLIYFQGNSAPDKSGLPSDRFSAERTGGSVSTLTIQRTQQEDSAVYLCASSARGGVPYEQYFGPGTRLTVT.

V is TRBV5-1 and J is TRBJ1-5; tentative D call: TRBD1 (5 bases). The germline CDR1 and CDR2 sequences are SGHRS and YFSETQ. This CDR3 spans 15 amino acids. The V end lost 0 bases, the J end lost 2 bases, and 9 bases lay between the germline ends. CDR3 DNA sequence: TGCGCCAGCAGCTTGGGACAGTCTGGCAATCAGCCCCAGCATTTT. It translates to CASSLGQSGNQPQHF.

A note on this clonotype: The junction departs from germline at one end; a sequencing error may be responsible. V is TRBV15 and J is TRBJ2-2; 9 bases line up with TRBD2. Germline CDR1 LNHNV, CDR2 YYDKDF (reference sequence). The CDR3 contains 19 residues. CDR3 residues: CATSSSREGSGSYTGELFF. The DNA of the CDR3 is TGCGCCACCAGCAGCTCGAGGGAGGGTAGCGGGAGTTACACCGGGGAGCTGTTTTTT.

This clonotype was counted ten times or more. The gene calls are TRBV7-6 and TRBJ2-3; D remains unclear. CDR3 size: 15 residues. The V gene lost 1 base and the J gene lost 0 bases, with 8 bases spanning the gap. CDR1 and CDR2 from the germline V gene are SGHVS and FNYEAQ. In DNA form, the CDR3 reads TGTGCCAGCAGCTTAGGAGTAGCTAGCACAGATACGCAGTATTTT. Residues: CASSLGVASTDTQYF.

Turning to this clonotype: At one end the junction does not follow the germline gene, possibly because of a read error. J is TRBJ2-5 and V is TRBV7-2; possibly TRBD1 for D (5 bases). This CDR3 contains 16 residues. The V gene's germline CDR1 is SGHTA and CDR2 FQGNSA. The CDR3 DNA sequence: TGTGCCGGCAGCTTAGGGGTTAGCACAACTCAAGAGACCCAGTACTTC. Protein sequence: CAGSLGVSTTQETQYF.

DNA for the CDR3: TGCAGTGCTTCAACTAGCGGAACAGAGGGCCCCACAGATACGCAGTATTTT. As protein: CSASTSGTEGPTDTQYF. The chain links TRBV20-1 to TRBJ2-3; 8 positions match TRBD2. The germline V gene encodes CDR1 DFQATT and CDR2 SNEGSKA (reference sequence). With V trimmed by 5 bases and J by 2 bases, 15 bases remained unmatched. This CDR3 comprises 17 residues.

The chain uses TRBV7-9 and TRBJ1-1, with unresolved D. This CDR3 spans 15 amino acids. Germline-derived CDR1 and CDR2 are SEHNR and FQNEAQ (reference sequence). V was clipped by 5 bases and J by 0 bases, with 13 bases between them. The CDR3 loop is CASSTPTLLNTEAFF. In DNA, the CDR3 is TGTGCCAGCAGCACACCGACACTTTTGAACACTGAAGCTTTCTTT.

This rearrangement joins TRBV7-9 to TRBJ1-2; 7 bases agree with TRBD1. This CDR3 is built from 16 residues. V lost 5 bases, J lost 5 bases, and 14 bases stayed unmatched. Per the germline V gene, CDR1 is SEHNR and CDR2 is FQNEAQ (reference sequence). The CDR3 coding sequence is TGTGCCAGCAGCCCACAGGGTGGGACAGCCACGTATGGCTACACCTTC. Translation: CASSPQGGTATYGYTF.

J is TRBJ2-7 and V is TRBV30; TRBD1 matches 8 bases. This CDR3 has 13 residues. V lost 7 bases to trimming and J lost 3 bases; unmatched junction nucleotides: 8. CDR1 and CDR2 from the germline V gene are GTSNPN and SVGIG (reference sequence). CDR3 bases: TGTGCCTACGGGACAGGAGGTCTCTACGAGCAGTACTTC. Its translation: CAYGTGGLYEQYF.

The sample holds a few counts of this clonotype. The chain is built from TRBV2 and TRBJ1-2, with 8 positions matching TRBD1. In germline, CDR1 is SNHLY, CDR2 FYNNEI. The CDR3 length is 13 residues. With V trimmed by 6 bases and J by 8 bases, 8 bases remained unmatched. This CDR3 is CASRGRTGTGYTF. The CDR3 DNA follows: TGTGCCAGCAGGGGACGGACAGGGACAGGCTACACCTTC.

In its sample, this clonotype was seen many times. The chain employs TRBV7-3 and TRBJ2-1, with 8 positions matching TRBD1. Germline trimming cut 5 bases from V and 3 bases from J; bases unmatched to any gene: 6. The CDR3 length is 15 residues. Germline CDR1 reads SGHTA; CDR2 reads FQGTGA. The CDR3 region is CASSLGQGFYNEQFF. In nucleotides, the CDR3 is TGTGCCAGCAGCCTTGGACAGGGCTTCTACAATGAGCAGTTCTTC.

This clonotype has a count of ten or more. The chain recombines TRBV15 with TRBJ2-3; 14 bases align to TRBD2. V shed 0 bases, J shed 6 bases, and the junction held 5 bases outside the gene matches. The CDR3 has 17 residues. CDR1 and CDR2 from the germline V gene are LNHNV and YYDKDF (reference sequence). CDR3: CATSRDWTSGRTDTQYF. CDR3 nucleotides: TGTGCCACCAGCAGAGACTGGACTAGCGGGAGGACGGATACGCAGTATTTT.

The DNA for the CDR3 is TGCGCCAGCAGCTTGGAAAGACTAGCGGGGGGACAATATCAAGAGACCCAGTACTTC. Protein product: CASSLERLAGGQYQETQYF. The chain has TRBV5-1 and TRBJ2-5, with 13 bases lining up with TRBD2. CDR3 length: 19 amino acids. From germline, CDR1 is SGHRS and CDR2 YFSETQ. J gave up 2 bases and V 0 bases, and 10 bases lay outside the gene matches.

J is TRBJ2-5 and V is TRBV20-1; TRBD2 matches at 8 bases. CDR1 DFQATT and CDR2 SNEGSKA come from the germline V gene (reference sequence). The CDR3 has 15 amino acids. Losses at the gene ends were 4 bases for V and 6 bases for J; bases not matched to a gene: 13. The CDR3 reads CSANARAGGVKTQYF. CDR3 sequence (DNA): TGCAGTGCTAACGCCCGGGCGGGGGGCGTAAAGACCCAGTACTTC.